This T cell receptor beta chain emerged from a study of T cells in Graves' hyperthyroidism and ophthalmopathy. The CDR3 regions of TCR beta were amplified from RNA transcripts. First-round RT-PCR of the TCR CDR3 relied on the HTBI primer set. MiXCR was run by TCRdb on the multiplex PCR reads, yielding one entry per CDR3 protein. The table shows hundreds of thousands of distinct CDR3 sequences, with roughly 15% occurring only once. The CDR3 length is 14 residues. Germline V CDR1 and CDR2: MNHNS, SASEGT. The V end lost 7 bases, the J end lost 1 base, and 14 bases lay between the germline ends. This clonotype was seen ten or more times.

The receptor comes from a woman aged 40 to 50 with Graves' ophthalmopathy. The sequenced sample was blood. This chain joins TRBV6-1 and TRBJ2-7, with a possible D match to TRBD2 (6 bases). CDR3 DNA sequence: TGTGCCAGCACCCAATCGGGGACTTCCTACGAGCAGTACTTC. Protein sequence: CASTQSGTSYEQYF.